The source of this TCR beta chain is a study of blood T cells in healthy people across ages. Regarding the study as a whole: Researchers judged that diversity estimates from one million T cells fell short of true values. Diversity of TCR beta per million T cells declined in a roughly linear way with age. As naive T cell percentage varied, TCR beta diversity correlated strongly with it.

In this sample, this clonotype turned up once. Its antigen is unidentified. A sample-barcoded 5' primer and a J-beta primer mix were used in a second PCR of roughly 6 to 12 cycles. In TCRdb, the 5' RACE reads were re-called with MiXCR into one record per CDR3 protein. The table records around 1,600,000 distinct CDR3 sequences, around 40% of them present only once. The germline V gene encodes CDR1 DFQATT and CDR2 SNEGSKA (reference sequence). This CDR3 is 16 amino acids long. Trimming took 1 base from V and 7 from J; bases not matched to a gene: 13. The specimen sequenced was blood. The V and J genes are TRBV20-1 and TRBJ2-1, with 7 bases aligning to TRBD2. The clonotype originates from a woman between 18 and 29 years old in good health. The CDR3 DNA sequence: TGCAGTGCTAGAGTCCCCCGGGACTACCTTGATAATGAGCAGTTCTTC. This codes for CSARVPRDYLDNEQFF.